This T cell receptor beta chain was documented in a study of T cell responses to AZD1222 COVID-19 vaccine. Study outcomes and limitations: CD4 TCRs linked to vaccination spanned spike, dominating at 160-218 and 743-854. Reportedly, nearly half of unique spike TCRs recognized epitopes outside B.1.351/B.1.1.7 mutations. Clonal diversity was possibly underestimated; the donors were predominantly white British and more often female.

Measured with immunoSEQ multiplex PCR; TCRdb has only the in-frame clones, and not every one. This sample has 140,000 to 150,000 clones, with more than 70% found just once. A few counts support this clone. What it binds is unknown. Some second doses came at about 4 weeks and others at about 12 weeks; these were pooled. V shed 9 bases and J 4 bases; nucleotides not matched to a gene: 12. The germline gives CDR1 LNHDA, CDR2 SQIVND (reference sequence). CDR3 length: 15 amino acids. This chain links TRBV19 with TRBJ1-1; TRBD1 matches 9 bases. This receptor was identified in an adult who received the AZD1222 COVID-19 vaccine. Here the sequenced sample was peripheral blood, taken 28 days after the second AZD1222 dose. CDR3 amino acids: CASRDREGFGTEAFF. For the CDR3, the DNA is TGTGCCAGCCGGGACAGGGAAGGTTTTGGCACTGAAGCTTTCTTT. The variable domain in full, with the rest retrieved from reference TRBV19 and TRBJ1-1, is DGGITQSPKYLFRKEGQNVTLSCEQNLNHDAMYWYRQDPGQGLRLIYYSQIVNDFQKGDIAEGYSVSREKKESFPLTVTSAQKNPTAFYLCASRDREGFGTEAFFGQGTRLTVV.